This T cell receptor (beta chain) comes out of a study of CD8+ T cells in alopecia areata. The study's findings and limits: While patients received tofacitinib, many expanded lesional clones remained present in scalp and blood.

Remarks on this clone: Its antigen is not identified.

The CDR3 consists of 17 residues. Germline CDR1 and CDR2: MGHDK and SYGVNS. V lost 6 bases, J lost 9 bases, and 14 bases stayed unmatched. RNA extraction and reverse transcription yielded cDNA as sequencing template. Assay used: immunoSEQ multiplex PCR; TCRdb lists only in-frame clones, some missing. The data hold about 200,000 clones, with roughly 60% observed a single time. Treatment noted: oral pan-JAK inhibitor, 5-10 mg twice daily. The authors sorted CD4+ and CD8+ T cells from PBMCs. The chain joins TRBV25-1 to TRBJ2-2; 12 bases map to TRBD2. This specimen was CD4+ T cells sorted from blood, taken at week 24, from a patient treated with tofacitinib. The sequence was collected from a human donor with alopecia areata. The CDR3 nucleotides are TGTGCCAGCAGCGCACCGGGGCTAGCGGGAGGGCCGAGGGAGCTGTTTTTT. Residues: CASSAPGLAGGPRELFF.